The TCR beta chain under discussion was sequenced for a study of T cells in Graves' hyperthyroidism and ophthalmopathy. Study results and limitations: Separating ophthalmopathy from stable hyperthyroidism was achieved by a 13 V-J model.

TCR beta CDR3 regions were amplified from RNA. In the first-round RT-PCR of the TCR CDR3, the HTBI primer set was used. TCRdb processed the multiplex PCR reads anew with MiXCR; each CDR3 protein has one entry. The sample lists about 320,000 distinct CDR3 sequences, approximately 15% seen once, with around a third in the top ten. About this clonotype: Its antigen is currently unknown.

Germline V gene data show CDR1 as KGHSH and CDR2 as LQKENI. Germline trimming cut 8 bases from V and 3 bases from J; bases unmatched to any gene: 7. The CDR3 has 14 residues. This clonotype was obtained from a man aged 30 to 39 with Graves' hyperthyroidism. The chain links TRBV18 to TRBJ2-3, with 8 bases aligning to TRBD2. The sample consisted of blood. This CDR3 reads CASGGSGNTDTQYF. The DNA for the CDR3 is TGTGCCAGCGGCGGTAGCGGGAATACAGATACGCAGTATTTT.